This T cell receptor beta chain was recorded in a study of cytomegalovirus exposure and HLA in healthy donors (dated 2017 in TCRdb). Regarding the study in general: According to a later analysis, the 120 or so validation repertoires were produced on the same platform as the 700 or so repertoires of the first cohort. The aim of the study was to test whether cataloging public T cell receptors could identify signatures of past pathogen exposure. In addition to the first cohort of hundreds of subjects, a separate validation cohort of under 150 different subjects was used. To predict cytomegalovirus infection status, the study combined high-throughput TCR immunosequencing, statistical association of individual TCRs with disease status, and machine learning. Beyond this particular receptor, the publication reports: The classifier was reported to diagnose cytomegalovirus status with high specificity and sensitivity in both the original cohort and the validation cohort. The authors suggested that the approach could potentially be extended to other disease states and immunological phenotypes. In vitro tests confirmed that a few of the cytomegalovirus-associated TCR beta chains recognize cytomegalovirus antigens. The validation cohort had no HLA typing available for a later analysis, so co-occurrence within that cohort was assessed over all 120 or so repertoires. A later analysis found that TCRs clustered in the first cohort also tended to co-occur in the approximately 120 validation repertoires, with 94% of cluster scores above 0. In the study, 164 TCR beta chains were listed as associated with cytomegalovirus. Most TCR sequences were observed very rarely across donors, whereas some public TCRs were present in many individuals.

Trimming removed 2 bases from V and 3 bases from J; the gene matches leave 9 bases unexplained. The CDR1 and CDR2 encoded by the germline V gene are SGHTA and FQGNSA. The CDR3 sequence holds 18 residues, the cysteine and phenylalanine included. Only the CDR3 DNA stays, 54 bases, in frame from base 1. Library generation was performed with the immunoSEQ multiplex PCR assay. In the paper's pipeline: A statistical classification framework was built to diagnose cytomegalovirus status from the catalog of TCR beta chain sequences. TCRdb carries this immuneACCESS record with in-frame sequences only. Its versions omit some clonotypes, under half of them owing to an unresolved V gene in the studies checked, with the rest unexplained. V and J calls and clone size are as listed in that table; D and trimming were resolved from the DNA. The sample contains 100,000 to 150,000 clones, around 96% of them found a single time. About 1.7% of the sample belongs to the ten largest clones.

Note on this clone: It has no known antigen specificity. No clone much larger than this one lies a single base away; base qualities are absent.

Separate from the approximately 700-subject first cohort, the validation cohort of 120 subjects was the group to which the donors belonged. The sequence is built from TRBV7-2 and TRBJ2-3; TRBD2 agrees with 12 junctional bases. This clonotype was sampled from a man aged 18 to 29 in good health and CMV-seronegative. Source material: PBMCs. The CDR3 protein is CASSLTTSGSTMTDTQYF. The nucleotides are TGTGCCAGCAGCTTAACGACTAGCGGGAGCACAATGACAGATACGCAGTATTTT.